A single T cell receptor (beta chain) is shown here with its context. This CDR3 comprises 16 residues. V was pared by 1 base and J by 6 bases, with 20 bases between. Germline CDR1 and CDR2: SGHRS and YFSETQ. The data originate from a study of blood T cell repertoires in COVID-19. Original data processing: Nucleated cell counts were estimated from reference gene primer amplification. Method: immunoSEQ multiplex PCR; TCRdb's copy keeps in-frame clones and lacks some. V and J calls and clone size are copied from that table; D and trimming were computed from the DNA. The sample has about 100,000 clones, more than 75% seen once.

Material for sequencing was peripheral blood. The chain recombines TRBV5-1 with TRBJ2-7, with a possible D match to TRBD2 (5 bases). The receptor was isolated from a human donor in a cohort sampled during active COVID-19. The CDR3 loop is CASSLSGGQAPGEQYF. The CDR3 DNA follows: TGCGCCAGCAGCTTGAGCGGAGGCCAAGCCCCGGGCGAGCAGTACTTC.